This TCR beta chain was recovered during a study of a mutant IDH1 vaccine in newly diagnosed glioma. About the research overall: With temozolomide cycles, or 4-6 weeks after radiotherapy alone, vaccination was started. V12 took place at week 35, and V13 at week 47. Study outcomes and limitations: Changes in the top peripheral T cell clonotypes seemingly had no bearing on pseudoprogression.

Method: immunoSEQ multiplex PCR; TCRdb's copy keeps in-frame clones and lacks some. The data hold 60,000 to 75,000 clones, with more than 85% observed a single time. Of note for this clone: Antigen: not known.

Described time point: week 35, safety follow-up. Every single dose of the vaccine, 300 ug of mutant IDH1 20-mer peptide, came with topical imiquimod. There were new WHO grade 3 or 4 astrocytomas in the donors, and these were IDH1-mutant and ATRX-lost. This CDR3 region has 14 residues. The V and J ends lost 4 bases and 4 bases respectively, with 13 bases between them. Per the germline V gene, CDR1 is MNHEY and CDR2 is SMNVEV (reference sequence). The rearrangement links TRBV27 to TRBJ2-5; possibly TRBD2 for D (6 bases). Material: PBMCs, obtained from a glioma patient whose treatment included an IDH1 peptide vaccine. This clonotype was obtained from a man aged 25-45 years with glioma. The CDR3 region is CASSSRLERETQYF. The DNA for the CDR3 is TGTGCCAGCAGTTCACGACTAGAACGAGAGACCCAGTACTTC.